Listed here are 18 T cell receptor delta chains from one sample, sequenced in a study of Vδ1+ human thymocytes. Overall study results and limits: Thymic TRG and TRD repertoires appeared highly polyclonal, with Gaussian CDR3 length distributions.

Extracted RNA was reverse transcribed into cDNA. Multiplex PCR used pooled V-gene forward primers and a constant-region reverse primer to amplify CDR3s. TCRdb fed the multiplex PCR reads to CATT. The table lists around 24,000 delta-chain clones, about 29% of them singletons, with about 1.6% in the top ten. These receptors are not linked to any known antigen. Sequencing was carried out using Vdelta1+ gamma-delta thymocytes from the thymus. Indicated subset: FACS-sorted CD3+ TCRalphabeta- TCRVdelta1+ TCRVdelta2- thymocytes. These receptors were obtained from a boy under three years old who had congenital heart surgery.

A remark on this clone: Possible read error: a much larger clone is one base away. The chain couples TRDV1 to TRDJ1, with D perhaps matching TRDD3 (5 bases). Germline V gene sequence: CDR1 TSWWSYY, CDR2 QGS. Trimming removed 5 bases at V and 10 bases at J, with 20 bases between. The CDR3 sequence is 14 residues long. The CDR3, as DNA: TGTGCTCTTGGGAGACCGACCCCCGGGGGTATACTCATCTTT. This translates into CALGRPTPGGILIF.

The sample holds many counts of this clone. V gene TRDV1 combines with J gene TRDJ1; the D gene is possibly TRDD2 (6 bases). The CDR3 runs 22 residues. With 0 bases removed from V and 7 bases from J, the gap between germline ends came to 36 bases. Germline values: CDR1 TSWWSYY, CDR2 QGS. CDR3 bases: TGTGCTCTTGGGGAACTTCCTATCTTAGGTCCTACGGCAGTGCGGCCCTACTTTAAACTCATCTTT. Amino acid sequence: CALGELPILGPTAVRPYFKLIF.

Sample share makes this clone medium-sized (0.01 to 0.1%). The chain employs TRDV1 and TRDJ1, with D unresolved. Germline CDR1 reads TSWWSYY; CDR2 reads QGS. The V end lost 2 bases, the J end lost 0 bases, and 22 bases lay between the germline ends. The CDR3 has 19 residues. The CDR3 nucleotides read TGTGCTCTTGGGGAAGCTCTCCAACCGGGACGACCCCACACCGATAAACTCATCTTT. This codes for CALGEALQPGRPHTDKLIF.

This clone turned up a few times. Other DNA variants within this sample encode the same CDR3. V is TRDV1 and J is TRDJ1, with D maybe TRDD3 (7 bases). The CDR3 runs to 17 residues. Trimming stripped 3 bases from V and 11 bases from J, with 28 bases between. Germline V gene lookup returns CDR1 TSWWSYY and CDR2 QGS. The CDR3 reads CALGDLWGEDSYGPLIF. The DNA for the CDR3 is TGTGCTCTTGGGGATCTCTGGGGGGAAGACTCCTACGGCCCCCTCATCTTT.

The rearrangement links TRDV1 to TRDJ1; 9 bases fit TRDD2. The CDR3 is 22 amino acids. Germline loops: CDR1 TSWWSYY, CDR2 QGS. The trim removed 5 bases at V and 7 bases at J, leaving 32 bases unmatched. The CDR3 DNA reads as TGTGCTCTTGGGATCCGTAGGCCTTCCTACTACGCAGGGGGTACTGTGGGCGGTAAACTCATCTTT. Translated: CALGIRRPSYYAGGTVGGKLIF.

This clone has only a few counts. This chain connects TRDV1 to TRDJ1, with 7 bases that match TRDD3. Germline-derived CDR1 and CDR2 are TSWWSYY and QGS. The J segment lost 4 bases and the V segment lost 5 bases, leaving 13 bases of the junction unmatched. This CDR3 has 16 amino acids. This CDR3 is CALGSRTGDVYDKLIF. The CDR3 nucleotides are TGTGCTCTTGGGTCACGTACTGGGGATGTATACGATAAACTCATCTTT.

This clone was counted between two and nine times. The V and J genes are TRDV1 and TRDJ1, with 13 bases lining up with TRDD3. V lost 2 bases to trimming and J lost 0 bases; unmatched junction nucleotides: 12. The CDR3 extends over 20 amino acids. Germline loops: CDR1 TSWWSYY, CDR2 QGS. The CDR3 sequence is CALGEKALLGDTGHTDKLIF. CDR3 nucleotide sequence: TGTGCTCTTGGGGAAAAGGCTCTACTGGGGGATACGGGGCACACCGATAAACTCATCTTT.

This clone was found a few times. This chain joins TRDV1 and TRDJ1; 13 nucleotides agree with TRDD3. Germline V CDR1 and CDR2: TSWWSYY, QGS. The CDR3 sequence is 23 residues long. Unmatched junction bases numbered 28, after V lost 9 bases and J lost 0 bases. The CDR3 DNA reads TGTGCTCTCAGAGGGGGAACTGGGGGATACGCCATTACCTCGGGCGTATACACCGATAAACTCATCTTT. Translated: CALRGGTGGYAITSGVYTDKLIF.

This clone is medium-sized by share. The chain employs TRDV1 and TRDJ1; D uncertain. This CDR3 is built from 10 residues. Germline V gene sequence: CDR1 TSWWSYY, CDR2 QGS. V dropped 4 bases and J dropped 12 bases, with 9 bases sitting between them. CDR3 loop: CALGVAPIIF. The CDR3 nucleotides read TGTGCTCTTGGGGTAGCCCCCATCATCTTT.

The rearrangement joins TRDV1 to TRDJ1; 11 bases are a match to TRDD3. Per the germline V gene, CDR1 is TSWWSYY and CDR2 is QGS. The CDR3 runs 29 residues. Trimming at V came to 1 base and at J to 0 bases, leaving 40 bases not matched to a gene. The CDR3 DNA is TGTGCTCTTGGGGAACATCATACGCCGAGATCTTGGGGGATACGGTTAGCACGACCTCACGACTCGTACACCGATAAACTCATCTTT. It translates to CALGEHHTPRSWGIRLARPHDSYTDKLIF.

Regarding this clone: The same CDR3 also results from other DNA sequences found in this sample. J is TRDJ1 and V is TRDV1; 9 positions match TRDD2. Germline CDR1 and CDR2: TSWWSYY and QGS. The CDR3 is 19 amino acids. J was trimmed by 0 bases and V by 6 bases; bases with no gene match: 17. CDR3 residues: CALGPILPFLPKYTDKLIF. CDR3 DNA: TGTGCTCTTGGCCCCATCCTGCCCTTCCTACCGAAGTACACCGATAAACTCATCTTT.

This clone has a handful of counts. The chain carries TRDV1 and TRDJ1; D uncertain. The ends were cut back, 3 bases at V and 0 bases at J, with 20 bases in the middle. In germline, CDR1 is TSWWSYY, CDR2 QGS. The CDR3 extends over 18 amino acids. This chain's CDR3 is CALGDASHGVLDTDKLIF. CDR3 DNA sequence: TGTGCTCTTGGGGATGCCTCCCACGGGGTACTAGACACCGATAAACTCATCTTT.

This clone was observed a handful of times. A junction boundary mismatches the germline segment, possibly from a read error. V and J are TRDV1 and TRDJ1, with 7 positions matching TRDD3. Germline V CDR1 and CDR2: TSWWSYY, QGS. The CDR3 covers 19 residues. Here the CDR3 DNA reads TGTGCTCTTGGGGAACCAAAAACCGCGTTCCCGTACCCTGGGGGCAAACCCATCTTT. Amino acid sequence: CALGEPKTAFPYPGGKPIF.

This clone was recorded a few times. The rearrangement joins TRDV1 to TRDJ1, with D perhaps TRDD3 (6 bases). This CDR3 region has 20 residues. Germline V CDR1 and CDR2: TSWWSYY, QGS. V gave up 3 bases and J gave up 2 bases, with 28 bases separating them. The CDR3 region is CALGDSTYSGTDTWTDKLIF. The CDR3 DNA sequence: TGTGCTCTTGGGGACTCTACATACTCGGGGACCGATACGTGGACCGATAAACTCATCTTT.

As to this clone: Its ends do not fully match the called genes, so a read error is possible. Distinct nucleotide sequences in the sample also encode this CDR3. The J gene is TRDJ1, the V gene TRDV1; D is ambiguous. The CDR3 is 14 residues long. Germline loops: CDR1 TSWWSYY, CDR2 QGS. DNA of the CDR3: TGTGCTCTTGGGGGGGGCCCTTACACCGACAAACTCATCTTT. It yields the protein CALGGGPYTDKLIF.

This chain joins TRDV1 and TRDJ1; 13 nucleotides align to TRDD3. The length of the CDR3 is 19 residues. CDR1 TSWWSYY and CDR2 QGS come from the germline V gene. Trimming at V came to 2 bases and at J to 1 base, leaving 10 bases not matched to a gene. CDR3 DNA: TGTGCTCTTGGGGAAGACCACTGGGGGATACGGAGAATCACCGATAAACTCATCTTT. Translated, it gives CALGEDHWGIRRITDKLIF.

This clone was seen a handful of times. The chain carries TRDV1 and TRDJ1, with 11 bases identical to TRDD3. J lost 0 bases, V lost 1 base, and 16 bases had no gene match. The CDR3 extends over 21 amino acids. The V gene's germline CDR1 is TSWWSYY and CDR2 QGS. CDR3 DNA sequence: TGTGCTCTTGGGGAACCTTTACTCCCTGGGGGATACCCCCGGTACACCGATAAACTCATCTTT. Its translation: CALGEPLLPGGYPRYTDKLIF.

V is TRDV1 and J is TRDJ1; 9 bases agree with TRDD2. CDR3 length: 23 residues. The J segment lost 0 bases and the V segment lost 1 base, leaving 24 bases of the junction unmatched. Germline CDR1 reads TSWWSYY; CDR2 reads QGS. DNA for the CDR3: TGTGCTCTTGGGGAACCGGGTCTCCTTCCTACGGCGGGGATCGCCTATTACACCGATAAACTCATCTTT. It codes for CALGEPGLLPTAGIAYYTDKLIF.